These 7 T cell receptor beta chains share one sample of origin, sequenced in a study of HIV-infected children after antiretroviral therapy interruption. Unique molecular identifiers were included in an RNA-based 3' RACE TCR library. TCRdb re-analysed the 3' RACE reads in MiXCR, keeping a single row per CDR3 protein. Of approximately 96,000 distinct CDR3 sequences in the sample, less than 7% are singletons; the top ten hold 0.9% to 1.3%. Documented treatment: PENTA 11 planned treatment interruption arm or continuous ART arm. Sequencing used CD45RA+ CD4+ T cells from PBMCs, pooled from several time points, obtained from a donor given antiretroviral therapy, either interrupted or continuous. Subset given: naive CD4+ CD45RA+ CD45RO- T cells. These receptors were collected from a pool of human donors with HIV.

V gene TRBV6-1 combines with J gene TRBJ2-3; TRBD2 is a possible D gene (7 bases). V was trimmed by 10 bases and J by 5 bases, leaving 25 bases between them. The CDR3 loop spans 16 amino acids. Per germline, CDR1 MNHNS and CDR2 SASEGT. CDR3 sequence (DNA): TGTGCCATCGGTGATGGAGCGGGACAACCCGTAGATACGCAGTATTTT. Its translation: CAIGDGAGQPVDTQYF.

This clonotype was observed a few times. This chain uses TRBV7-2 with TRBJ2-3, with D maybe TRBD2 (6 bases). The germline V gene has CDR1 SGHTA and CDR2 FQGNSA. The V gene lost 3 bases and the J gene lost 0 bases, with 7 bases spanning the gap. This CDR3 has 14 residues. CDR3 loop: CASSFAGSTDTQYF. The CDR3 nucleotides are TGTGCCAGCAGCTTTGCGGGGAGCACAGATACGCAGTATTTT.

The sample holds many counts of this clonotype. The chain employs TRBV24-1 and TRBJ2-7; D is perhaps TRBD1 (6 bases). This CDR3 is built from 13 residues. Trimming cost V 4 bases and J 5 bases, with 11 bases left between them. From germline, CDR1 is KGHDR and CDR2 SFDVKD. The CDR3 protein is CATSDPGQNEQYF. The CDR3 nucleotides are TGTGCCACCAGTGACCCGGGACAAAACGAGCAGTACTTC.

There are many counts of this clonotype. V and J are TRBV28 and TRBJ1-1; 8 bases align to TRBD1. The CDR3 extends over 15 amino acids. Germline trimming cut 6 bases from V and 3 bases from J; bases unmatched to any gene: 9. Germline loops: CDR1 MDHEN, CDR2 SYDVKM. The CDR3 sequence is CASRSQGARDTEAFF. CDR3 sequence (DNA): TGTGCCAGCAGATCCCAGGGGGCTAGGGACACTGAAGCTTTCTTT.

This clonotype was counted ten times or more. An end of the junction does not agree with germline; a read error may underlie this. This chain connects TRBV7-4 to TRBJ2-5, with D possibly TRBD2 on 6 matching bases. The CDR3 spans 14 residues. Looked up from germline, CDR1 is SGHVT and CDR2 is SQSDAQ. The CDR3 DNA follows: TGTGCAAGCAGCTTCGACTGGGGGGAAGACACCCAGTACTTT. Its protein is CASSFDWGEDTQYF.

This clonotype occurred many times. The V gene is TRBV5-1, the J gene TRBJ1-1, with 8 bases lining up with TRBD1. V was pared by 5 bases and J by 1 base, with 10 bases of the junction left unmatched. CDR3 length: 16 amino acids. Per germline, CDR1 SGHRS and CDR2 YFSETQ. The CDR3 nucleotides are TGCGCCAGCAGAACTACGGCCGGGACAGGGAACACTGAAGCTTTCTTT. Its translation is CASRTTAGTGNTEAFF. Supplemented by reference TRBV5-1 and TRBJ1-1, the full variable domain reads KAGVTQTPRYLIKTRGQQVTLSCSPISGHRSVSWYQQTPGQGLQFLFEYFSETQRNKGNFPGRFSGRQFSNSRSEMNVSTLELGDSALYLCASRTTAGTGNTEAFFGQGTRLTVV.

The CDR3 DNA sequence: TGCAGTGCTAGAAGCGGCTACGAGCAGTACTTC. Protein: CSARSGYEQYF. The chain has TRBV20-1 and TRBJ2-7; D possibly corresponds to TRBD2 (5 bases). The CDR3 is 11 residues long. Germline CDR1 and CDR2: DFQATT and SNEGSKA (reference sequence). Trimming shortened V by 2 bases and J by 3 bases, and 5 bases separated the two germline ends.